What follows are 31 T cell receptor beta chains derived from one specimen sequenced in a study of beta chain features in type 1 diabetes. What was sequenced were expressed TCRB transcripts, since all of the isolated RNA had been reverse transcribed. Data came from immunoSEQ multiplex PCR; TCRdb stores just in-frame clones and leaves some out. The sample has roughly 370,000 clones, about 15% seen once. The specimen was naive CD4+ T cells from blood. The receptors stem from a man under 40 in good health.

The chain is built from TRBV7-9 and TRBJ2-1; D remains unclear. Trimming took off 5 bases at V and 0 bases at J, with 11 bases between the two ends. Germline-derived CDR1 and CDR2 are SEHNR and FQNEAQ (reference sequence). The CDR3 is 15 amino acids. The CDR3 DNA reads TGTGCCAGCAGCACCCGGATCTACTCCTACAATGAGCAGTTCTTC. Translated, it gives CASSTRIYSYNEQFF.

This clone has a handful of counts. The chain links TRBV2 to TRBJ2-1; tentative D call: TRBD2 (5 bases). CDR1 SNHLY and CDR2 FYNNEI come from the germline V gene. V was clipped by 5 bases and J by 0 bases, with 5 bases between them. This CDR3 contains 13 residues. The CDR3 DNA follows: TGTGCCAGCAGTCGGGACTCCTACAATGAGCAGTTCTTC. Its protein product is CASSRDSYNEQFF.

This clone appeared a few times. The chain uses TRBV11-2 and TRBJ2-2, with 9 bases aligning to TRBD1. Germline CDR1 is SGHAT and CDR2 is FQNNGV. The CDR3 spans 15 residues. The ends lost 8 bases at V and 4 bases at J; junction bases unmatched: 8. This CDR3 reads CASSRTGDTTGELFF. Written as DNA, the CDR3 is TGTGCCAGCTCCAGGACAGGGGACACCACCGGGGAGCTGTTTTTT.

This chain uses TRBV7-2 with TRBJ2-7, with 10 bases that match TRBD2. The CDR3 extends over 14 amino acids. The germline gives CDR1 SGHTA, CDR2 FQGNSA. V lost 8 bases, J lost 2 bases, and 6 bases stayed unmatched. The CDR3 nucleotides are TGTGCCAGCGAGCGTAGCGGGGGGCCCTACGAGCAGTACTTC. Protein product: CASERSGGPYEQYF.

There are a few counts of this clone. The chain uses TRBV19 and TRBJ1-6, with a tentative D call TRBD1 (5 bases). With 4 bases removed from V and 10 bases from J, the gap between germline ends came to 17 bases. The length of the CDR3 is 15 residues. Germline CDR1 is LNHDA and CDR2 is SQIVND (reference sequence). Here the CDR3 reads CASSTPAGVLSPLHF. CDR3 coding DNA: TGTGCCAGTAGTACCCCAGCGGGGGTATTATCACCCCTCCACTTT.

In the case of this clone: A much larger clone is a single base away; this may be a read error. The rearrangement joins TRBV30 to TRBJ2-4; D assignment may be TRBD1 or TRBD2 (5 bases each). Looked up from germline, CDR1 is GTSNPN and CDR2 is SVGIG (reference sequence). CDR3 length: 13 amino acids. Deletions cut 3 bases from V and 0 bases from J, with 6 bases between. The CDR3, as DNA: TGTGCCTGGAGGGGGACAGCCAAAAACATTCAGTACTTC. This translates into CAWRGTAKNIQYF.

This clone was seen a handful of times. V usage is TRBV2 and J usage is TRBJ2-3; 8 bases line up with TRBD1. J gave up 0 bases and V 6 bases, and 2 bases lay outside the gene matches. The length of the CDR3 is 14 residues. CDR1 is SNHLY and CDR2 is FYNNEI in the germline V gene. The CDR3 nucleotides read TGTGCCAGCAGCCGGACAGGGAGCACAGATACGCAGTATTTT. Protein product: CASSRTGSTDTQYF.

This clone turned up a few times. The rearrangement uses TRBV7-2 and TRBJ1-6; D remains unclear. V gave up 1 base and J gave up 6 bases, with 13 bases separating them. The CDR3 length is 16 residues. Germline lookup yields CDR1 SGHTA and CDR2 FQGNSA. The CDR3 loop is CASSLVGRRTNSPLHF. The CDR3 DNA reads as TGTGCCAGCAGCTTAGTCGGCAGGAGGACTAATTCACCCCTCCACTTT.

For the CDR3, the DNA is TGTGCCAACTACAGGGTTAGCACAGATACGCAGTATTTT. It translates to CANYRVSTDTQYF. This chain uses TRBV7-9 with TRBJ2-3; D is possibly TRBD1 (6 bases). CDR3 length: 13 amino acids. Germline V gene data show CDR1 as SEHNR and CDR2 as FQNEAQ (reference sequence). The V gene lost 10 bases and the J gene lost 0 bases, with 11 bases spanning the gap.

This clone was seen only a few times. CDR3 in DNA: TGCGCCAGCAGCTTGAGCGGGGGGCTCGGAGAGACCCAGTACTTC. This codes for CASSLSGGLGETQYF. The chain couples TRBV5-1 to TRBJ2-5; 9 bases line up with TRBD2. With 1 base clipped from V and 4 bases from J, the junction kept 5 bases outside the gene matches. The germline V gene encodes CDR1 SGHRS and CDR2 YFSETQ. The CDR3 totals 15 residues.

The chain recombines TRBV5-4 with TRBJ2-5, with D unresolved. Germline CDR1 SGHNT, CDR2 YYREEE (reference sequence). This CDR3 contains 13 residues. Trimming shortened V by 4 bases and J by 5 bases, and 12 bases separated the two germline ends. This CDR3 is CASSVTYGETQYF. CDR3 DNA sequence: TGTGCCAGCAGCGTCACCTATGGGGAGACCCAGTACTTC. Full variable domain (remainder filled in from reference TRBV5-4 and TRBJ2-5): ETGVTQSPTHLIKTRGQQVTLRCSSQSGHNTVSWYQQALGQGPQFIFQYYREEENGRGNFPPRFSGLQFPNYSSELNVNALELDDSALYLCASSVTYGETQYFGPGTRLLVL.

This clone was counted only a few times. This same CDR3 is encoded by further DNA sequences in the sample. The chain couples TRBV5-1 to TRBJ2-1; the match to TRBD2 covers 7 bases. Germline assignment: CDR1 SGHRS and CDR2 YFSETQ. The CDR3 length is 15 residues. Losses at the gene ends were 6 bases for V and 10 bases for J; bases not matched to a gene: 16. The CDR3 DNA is TGCGCCAGCATCCCTGAGGCGGGAGCTCCAGGAGAGCAGTTCTTC. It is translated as CASIPEAGAPGEQFF.

CDR3 region: CASRIAGGTETQYF. The DNA of the CDR3 is TGTGCCAGCAGGATAGCGGGGGGTACGGAGACCCAGTACTTC. The chain carries TRBV2 and TRBJ2-5, with 10 bases identical to TRBD2. Looked up from germline, CDR1 is SNHLY and CDR2 is FYNNEI. This CDR3 has 14 amino acids. Germline trimming cut 6 bases from V and 5 bases from J; bases unmatched to any gene: 6.

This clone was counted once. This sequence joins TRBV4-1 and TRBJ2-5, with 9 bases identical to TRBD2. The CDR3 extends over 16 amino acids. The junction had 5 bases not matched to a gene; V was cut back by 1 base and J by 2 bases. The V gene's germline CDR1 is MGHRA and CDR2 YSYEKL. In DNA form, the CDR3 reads TGCGCCAGCAGCCAAGTAGCAGCGGGAGGACAAGAGACCCAGTACTTC. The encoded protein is CASSQVAAGGQETQYF.

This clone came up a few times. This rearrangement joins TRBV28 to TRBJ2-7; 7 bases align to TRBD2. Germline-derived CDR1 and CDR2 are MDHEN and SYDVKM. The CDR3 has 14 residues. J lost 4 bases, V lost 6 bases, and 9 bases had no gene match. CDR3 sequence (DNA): TGTGCCAGCAGCCCAAGACTAGCCGTATACGAGCAGTACGTC. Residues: CASSPRLAVYEQYV.

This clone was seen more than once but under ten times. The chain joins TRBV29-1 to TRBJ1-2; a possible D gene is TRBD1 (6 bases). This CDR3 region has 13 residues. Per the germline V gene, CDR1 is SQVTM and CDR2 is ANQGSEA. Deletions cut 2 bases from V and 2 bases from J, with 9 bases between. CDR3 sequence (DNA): TGCAGCGTTGAAACAGGGATCAACTATGGCTACACCTTC. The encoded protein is CSVETGINYGYTF.

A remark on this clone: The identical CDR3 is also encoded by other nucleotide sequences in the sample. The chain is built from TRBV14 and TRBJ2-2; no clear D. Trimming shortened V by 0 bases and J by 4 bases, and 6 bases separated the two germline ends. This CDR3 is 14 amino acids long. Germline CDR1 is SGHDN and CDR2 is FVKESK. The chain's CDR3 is CASSQDLGTGELFF. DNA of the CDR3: TGTGCCAGCAGCCAAGATCTGGGCACCGGGGAGCTGTTTTTT.

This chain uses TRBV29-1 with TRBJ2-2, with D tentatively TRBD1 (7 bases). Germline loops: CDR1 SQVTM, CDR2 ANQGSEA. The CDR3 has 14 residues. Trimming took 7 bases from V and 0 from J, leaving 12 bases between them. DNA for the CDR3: TGCAGCGCCGGAGGGGGCTCGAACACCGGGGAGCTGTTTTTT. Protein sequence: CSAGGGSNTGELFF.

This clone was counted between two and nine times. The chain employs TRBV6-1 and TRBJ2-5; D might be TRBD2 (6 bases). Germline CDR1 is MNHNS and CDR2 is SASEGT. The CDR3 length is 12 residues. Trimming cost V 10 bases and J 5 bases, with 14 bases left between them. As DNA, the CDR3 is TGTGCCACATCCCTAGCGTTGGAGACCCAGTACTTC. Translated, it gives CATSLALETQYF.

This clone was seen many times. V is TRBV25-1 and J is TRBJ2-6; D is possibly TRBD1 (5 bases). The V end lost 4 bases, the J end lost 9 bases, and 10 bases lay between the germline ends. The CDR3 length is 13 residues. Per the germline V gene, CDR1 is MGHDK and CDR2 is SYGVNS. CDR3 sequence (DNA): TGTGCCAGCAGTGGGGGCCCACTCAACGTCCTGACTTTC. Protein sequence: CASSGGPLNVLTF.

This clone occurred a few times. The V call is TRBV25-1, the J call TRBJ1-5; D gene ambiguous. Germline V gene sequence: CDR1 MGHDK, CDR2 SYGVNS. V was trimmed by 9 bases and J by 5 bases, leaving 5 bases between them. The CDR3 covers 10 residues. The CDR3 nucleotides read TGTGCCAGTGGTGATCAGCCCCAGCATTTT. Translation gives CASGDQPQHF.

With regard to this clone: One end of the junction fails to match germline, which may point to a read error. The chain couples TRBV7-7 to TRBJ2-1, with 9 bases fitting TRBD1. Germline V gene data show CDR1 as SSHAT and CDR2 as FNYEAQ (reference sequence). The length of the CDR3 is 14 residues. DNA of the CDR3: TGTGCTAGCAGCTTGGGGACAGGGTACAATGAGCAGTTCTTC. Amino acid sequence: CASSLGTGYNEQFF.

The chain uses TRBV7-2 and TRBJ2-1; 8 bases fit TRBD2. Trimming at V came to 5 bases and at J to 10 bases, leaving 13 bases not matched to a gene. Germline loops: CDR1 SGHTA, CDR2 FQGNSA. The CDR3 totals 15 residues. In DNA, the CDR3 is TGTGCCAGCAGCCACGGGGGGGCCAGGACGCGCGAGCAGTTCTTC. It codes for CASSHGGARTREQFF. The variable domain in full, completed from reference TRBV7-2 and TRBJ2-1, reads GAGVSQSPSNKVTEKGKDVELRCDPISGHTALYWYRQSLGQGLEFLIYFQGNSAPDKSGLPSDRFSAERTGGSVSTLTIQRTQQEDSAVYLCASSHGGARTREQFFGPGTRLTVL.

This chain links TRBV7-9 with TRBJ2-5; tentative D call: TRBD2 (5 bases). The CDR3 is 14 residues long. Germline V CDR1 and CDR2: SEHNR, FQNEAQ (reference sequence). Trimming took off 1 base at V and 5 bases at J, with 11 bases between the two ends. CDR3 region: CASSLEVASETQYF. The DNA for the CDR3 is TGTGCCAGCAGCTTAGAGGTAGCGTCTGAGACCCAGTACTTC. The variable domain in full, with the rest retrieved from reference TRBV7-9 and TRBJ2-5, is DTGVSQNPRHKITKRGQNVTFRCDPISEHNRLYWYRQTLGQGPEFLTYFQNEAQLEKSRLLSDRFSAERPKGSFSTLEIQRTEQGDSAMYLCASSLEVASETQYFGPGTRLLVL.

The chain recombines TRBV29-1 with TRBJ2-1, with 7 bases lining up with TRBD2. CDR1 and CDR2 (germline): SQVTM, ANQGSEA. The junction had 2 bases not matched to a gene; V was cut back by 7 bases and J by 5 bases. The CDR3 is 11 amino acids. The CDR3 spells CSGTRDNEQFF. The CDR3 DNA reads TGCAGCGGGACTAGGGACAATGAGCAGTTCTTC.

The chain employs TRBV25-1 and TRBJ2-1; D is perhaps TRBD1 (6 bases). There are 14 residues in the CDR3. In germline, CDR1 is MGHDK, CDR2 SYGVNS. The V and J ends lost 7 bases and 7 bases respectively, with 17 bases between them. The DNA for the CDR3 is TGTGCCAGCACCAAGGGTGACAGGATGAATGAGCAGTTCTTC. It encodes CASTKGDRMNEQFF.

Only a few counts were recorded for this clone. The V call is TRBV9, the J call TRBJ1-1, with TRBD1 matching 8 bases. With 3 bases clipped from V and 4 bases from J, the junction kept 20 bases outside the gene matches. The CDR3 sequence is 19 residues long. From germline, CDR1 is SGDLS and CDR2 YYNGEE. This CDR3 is CASSDSTQLGQGGGTEAFF. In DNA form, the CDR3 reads TGTGCCAGCAGCGATTCGACTCAATTAGGACAGGGAGGAGGCACTGAAGCTTTCTTT.

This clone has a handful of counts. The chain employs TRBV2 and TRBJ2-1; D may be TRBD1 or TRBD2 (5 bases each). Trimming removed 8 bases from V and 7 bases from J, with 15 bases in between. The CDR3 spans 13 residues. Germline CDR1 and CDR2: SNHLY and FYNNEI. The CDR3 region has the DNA TGTGCCAGCTCCACCCGGGACGATAATGAGCAGTTCTTC. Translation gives CASSTRDDNEQFF.

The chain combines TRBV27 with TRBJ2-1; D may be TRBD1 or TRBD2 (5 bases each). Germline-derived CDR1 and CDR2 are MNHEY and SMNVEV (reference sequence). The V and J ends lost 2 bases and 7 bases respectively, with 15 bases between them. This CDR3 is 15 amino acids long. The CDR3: CASSLGRGAGNEQFF. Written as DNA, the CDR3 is TGTGCCAGCAGTTTAGGAAGGGGCGCGGGTAATGAGCAGTTCTTC.

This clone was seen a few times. This CDR3 reads CASSDERQGGKLFF. In nucleotides, the CDR3 is TGTGCCAGCAGCGACGAAAGACAGGGTGGAAAACTGTTTTTT. V gene TRBV5-6 combines with J gene TRBJ1-4; TRBD1 matches 7 bases. CDR3 length equals 14 residues. V was clipped by 4 bases and J by 10 bases; unmatched bases: 10. Germline V lookup: CDR1 SGHDT, CDR2 YYEEEE.

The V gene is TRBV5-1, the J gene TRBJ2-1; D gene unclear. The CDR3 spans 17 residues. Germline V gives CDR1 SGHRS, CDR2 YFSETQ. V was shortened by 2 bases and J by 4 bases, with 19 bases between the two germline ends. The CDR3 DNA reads TGCGCCAGCAGCTTATTCCATGACACAAGATTTTACAATGAGCAGTTCTTC. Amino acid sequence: CASSLFHDTRFYNEQFF.